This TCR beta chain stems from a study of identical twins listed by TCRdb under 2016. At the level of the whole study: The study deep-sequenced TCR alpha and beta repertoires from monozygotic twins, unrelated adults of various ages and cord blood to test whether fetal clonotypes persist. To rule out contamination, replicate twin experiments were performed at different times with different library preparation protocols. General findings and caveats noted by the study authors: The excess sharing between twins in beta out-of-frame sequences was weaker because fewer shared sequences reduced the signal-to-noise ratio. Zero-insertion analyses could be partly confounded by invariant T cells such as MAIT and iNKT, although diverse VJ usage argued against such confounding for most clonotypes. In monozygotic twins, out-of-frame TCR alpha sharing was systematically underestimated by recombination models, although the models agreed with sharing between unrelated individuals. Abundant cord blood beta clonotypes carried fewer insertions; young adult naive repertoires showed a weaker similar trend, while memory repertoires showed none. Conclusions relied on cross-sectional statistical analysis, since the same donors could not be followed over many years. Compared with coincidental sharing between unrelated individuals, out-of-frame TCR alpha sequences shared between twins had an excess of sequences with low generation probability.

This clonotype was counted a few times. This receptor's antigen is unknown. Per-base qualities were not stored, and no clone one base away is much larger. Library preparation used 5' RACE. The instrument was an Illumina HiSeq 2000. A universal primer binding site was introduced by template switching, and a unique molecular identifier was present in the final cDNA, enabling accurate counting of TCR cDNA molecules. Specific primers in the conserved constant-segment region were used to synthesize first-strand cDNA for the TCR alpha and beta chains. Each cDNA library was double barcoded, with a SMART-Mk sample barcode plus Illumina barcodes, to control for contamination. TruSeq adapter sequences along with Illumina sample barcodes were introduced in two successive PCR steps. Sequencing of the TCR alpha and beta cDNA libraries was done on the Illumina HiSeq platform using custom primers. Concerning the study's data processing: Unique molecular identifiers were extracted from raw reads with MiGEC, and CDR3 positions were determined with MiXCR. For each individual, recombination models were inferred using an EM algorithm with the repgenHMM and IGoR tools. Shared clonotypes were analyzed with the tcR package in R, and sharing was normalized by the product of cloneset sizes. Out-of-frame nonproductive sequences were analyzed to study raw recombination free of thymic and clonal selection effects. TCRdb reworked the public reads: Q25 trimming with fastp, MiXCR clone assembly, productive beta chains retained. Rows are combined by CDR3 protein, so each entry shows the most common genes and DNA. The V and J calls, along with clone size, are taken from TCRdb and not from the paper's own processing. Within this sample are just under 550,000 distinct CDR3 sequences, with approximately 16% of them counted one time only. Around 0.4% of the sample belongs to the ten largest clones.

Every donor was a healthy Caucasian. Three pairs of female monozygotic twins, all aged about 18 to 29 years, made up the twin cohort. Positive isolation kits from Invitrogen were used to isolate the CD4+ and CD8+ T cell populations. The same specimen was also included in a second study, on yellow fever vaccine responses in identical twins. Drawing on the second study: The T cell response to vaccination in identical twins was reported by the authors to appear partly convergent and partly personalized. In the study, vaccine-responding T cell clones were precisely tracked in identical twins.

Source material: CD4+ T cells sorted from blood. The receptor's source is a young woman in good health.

This receptor carries the CDR3 CATSRDQGPNSPLHF. The DNA reads TGTGCCACCAGCAGAGATCAGGGGCCTAATTCACCCCTCCACTTT. Recombination joined TRBV15 with TRBJ1-6, and perhaps TRBD1 as D gene, on 6 matching bases. Between the V and J ends, shortened by 0 bases and 6 bases respectively, the junction contains 9 bases. The CDR3 spans 15 residues, from the cysteine through the phenylalanine. Only the CDR3 DNA is retained, 45 bases long and in frame from the first base. The germline V gene encodes CDR1 LNHNV and CDR2 YYDKDF (reference sequence).